Included here is one TCR beta chain sequence, with context. The antigen remains unidentified. This sample is drawn from a study of T cells expressing NK-cell markers. Looking at the study overall: Sorted CD3+CD56+NKG2C+, CD3+CD56+NKG2C- and CD3+CD56-NKG2C+ T-cell subsets were beta-chain profiled.

CDR3 length equals 18 residues. Germline lookup yields CDR1 SNHLY and CDR2 FYNNEI. Each CDR3 protein gets one entry in TCRdb, which reprocessed the 5' RACE reads and gives no DNA. The data include approximately 150,000 distinct CDR3 sequences; the top ten clones carry around 12%. Whole-study results and caveats: Dominant NKG2C+ clonotypes in five to seven donors made up about 1.0-7.0% of CD8+ T cells.

Specimen: blood T cells: a sorted CD56 or NKG2C T cell subset, CD4+ or CD8+ T cells, or bulk PBMC T cells (not recorded which). This clonotype originated in a man in his late teens or twenties in good health. The chain is built from TRBV2 and TRBJ2-1. CDR3 protein: CASSEDFTLSSSYNEQFF.